These 32 T cell receptor beta chains were sequenced from one sample in a study of T cells after yellow fever vaccination. TCRdb used MiXCR to reprocess the 5' RACE reads, holding one entry per CDR3 protein. The data hold 400,000 or so distinct CDR3 sequences, with about 17% observed a single time. Sequenced here: PBMCs, sampled before the yellow fever booster vaccination. These receptors all stem from a man aged 18 to 29 who received the YFV17D yellow fever vaccine.

A few counts support this clonotype. V usage is TRBV6-5 and J usage is TRBJ1-3; D uncertain. The CDR3 runs 12 residues. Germline CDR1 is MNHEY and CDR2 is SVGAGI. Trimming took off 8 bases at V and 2 bases at J, with 7 bases between the two ends. In nucleotides, the CDR3 is TGTGCCAGCGTCAATCCTGGAAACACCATATATTTT. Translated, it gives CASVNPGNTIYF.

As DNA, the CDR3 is TGTGCCAGCAGTCTCCCCGCGGGGGGGCCGTCTTACGAGCAGTACTTC. It is translated as CASSLPAGGPSYEQYF. The chain carries TRBV27 and TRBJ2-7, with 9 nucleotides matching TRBD2. The ends lost 5 bases at V and 4 bases at J; junction bases unmatched: 12. Germline loops: CDR1 MNHEY, CDR2 SMNVEV (reference sequence). CDR3 length: 16 amino acids.

This clonotype has more than one count but fewer than ten. The rearrangement uses TRBV20-1 and TRBJ2-5, with a possible D match to TRBD1 (7 bases). The CDR3 sequence is 16 residues long. V lost 5 bases and J lost 2, with 21 bases in between. In germline, CDR1 is DFQATT, CDR2 SNEGSKA (reference sequence). DNA for the CDR3: TGCAGTGCTCGGACAGGCGGCGGGGCGGTACAAGAGACCCAGTACTTC. The encoded protein is CSARTGGGAVQETQYF.

This clonotype was counted at least ten times. The J gene is TRBJ2-1, the V gene TRBV5-1; D may be TRBD2 (5 bases). The CDR3 has 15 residues. V lost 1 base and J 7 bases, leaving 15 bases between the germline ends. The germline V gene has CDR1 SGHRS and CDR2 YFSETQ. The CDR3 DNA reads TGCGCCAGCAGCTTGCTCCCGACCCGGAGGAATGAGCAGTTCTTC. Protein sequence: CASSLLPTRRNEQFF.

This clonotype turned up a few times. This sequence joins TRBV2 and TRBJ1-5; 8 positions agree with TRBD1. The V and J ends lost 4 bases and 6 bases, in that order; junction bases with no gene match: 5. CDR1 SNHLY and CDR2 FYNNEI come from the germline V gene. The CDR3 spans 14 residues. The CDR3, as DNA: TGTGCCAGCAGTGGTCAGGGGGCTAGTCAGCCCCAGCATTTT. It yields the protein CASSGQGASQPQHF.

This clonotype showed up just a few times. The chain uses TRBV4-1 and TRBJ2-7; TRBD1 agrees at 8 bases. The CDR3 loop spans 16 amino acids. CDR1 and CDR2 from the germline V gene are MGHRA and YSYEKL. V lost 0 bases, J lost 4 bases, and 8 bases stayed unmatched. The CDR3 is CASSQDWQGAVYEQYF. CDR3 DNA sequence: TGCGCCAGCAGCCAAGATTGGCAGGGGGCGGTTTACGAGCAGTACTTC.

This clonotype has just a few counts. The chain links TRBV14 to TRBJ2-1; TRBD1 or TRBD2 may be the D gene (5 bases each). The germline V and J ends were trimmed by 3 bases and 0 bases, with 12 bases remaining between them. Germline V CDR1 and CDR2: SGHDN, FVKESK. The CDR3 extends over 16 amino acids. The CDR3 loop reads CASSHSGTFSYNEQFF. For the CDR3, the DNA is TGTGCCAGCAGCCATTCCGGGACGTTCTCCTACAATGAGCAGTTCTTC.

The chain joins TRBV12-3 or TRBV12-4 to TRBJ2-2; 8 positions agree with TRBD1. The CDR3 loop spans 16 amino acids. V was pared by 4 bases and J by 1 base, with 5 bases of the junction left unmatched. CDR3 in DNA: TGTGCCAGCAGTTCAACCGGGACAGGGAACACCGGGGAGCTGTTTTTT. It specifies CASSSTGTGNTGELFF.

This clonotype appeared a few times. The chain joins TRBV7-3 to TRBJ2-1, with D unclear. This CDR3 has 13 residues. The germline CDR1 and CDR2 sequences are SGHTA and FQGTGA. With 5 bases removed from V and 6 bases from J, the gap between germline ends came to 11 bases. CDR3 residues: CASSLGPPNEQFF. CDR3 DNA sequence: TGTGCCAGCAGCCTAGGCCCCCCCAATGAGCAGTTCTTC. The whole variable domain, filled in from reference TRBV7-3 and TRBJ2-1, reads GAGVSQTPSNKVTEKGKYVELRCDPISGHTALYWYRQSLGQGPEFLIYFQGTGAADDSGLPNDRFFAVRPEGSVSTLKIQRTERGDSAVYLCASSLGPPNEQFFGPGTRLTVL.

This sequence joins TRBV6-5 and TRBJ2-2; the D is unclear. CDR3 length: 12 residues. V was cut by 7 bases and J by 3 bases, with 6 bases left in between. Germline assignment: CDR1 MNHEY and CDR2 SVGAGI. The CDR3 spells CASIGYTGELFF. The CDR3, as DNA: TGTGCCAGCATAGGTTACACCGGGGAGCTGTTTTTT.

The V gene is TRBV20-1, the J gene TRBJ2-2; TRBD2 might be the D (6 bases). The CDR3 consists of 13 residues. Trimming took 5 bases from V and 6 from J, leaving 13 bases between them. Germline V gene lookup returns CDR1 DFQATT and CDR2 SNEGSKA (reference sequence). In nucleotides, the CDR3 is TGCAGTGCTCCGAGCTGGGGGGCCGGGGAGCTGTTTTTT. Protein sequence: CSAPSWGAGELFF.

The rearrangement links TRBV5-4 to TRBJ2-7; D is possibly TRBD1 (6 bases). V was pared by 4 bases and J by 3 bases, with 14 bases between. The CDR3 has 14 amino acids. Germline CDR1 and CDR2: SGHNT and YYREEE (reference sequence). The CDR3 here is CASSVYRVGYEQYV. The CDR3 region has the DNA TGTGCCAGCAGCGTTTACAGGGTCGGCTACGAGCAGTACGTC.

The genes are TRBV9 and TRBJ1-1; D unresolved. The CDR3 has 16 amino acids. Germline V CDR1 and CDR2: SGDLS, YYNGEE. Between the trimmed V and J ends, which lost 1 base and 3 bases, there was a span of 16 bases. CDR3 sequence reads: CASSVSGSQPYTEAFF. In DNA form, the CDR3 reads TGTGCCAGCAGCGTATCGGGGTCTCAGCCGTACACTGAAGCTTTCTTT.

This clonotype was picked up many times. This chain links TRBV2 with TRBJ2-3; possible D gene TRBD2, 6 bases. Trimming took 2 bases from V and 10 from J, leaving 16 bases between them. The V gene's germline CDR1 is SNHLY and CDR2 FYNNEI. This CDR3 comprises 14 residues. In DNA form, the CDR3 reads TGTGCCAGCAGTGAAATTCGTGGGGACTCAGCGCAGTATTTT. Protein: CASSEIRGDSAQYF. Based on the CDR3 plus reference TRBV2 and TRBJ2-3, the full variable domain is EPEVTQTPSHQVTQMGQEVILRCVPISNHLYFYWYRQILGQKVEFLVSFYNNEISEKSEIFDDQFSVERPDGSNFTLKIRSTKLEDSAMYFCASSEIRGDSAQYFGPGTRLTVL.

A few counts support this clonotype. The CDR3 DNA reads as TGCAGTGTTTCGCGGGGGGGTACCACAGATACGCAGTATTTT. This sequence encodes CSVSRGGTTDTQYF. V is TRBV20-1 and J is TRBJ2-3; TRBD2 matches 9 bases. CDR3 length: 14 amino acids. V dropped 7 bases and J dropped 2; count of bases not matched to a gene: 7. Per germline, CDR1 DFQATT and CDR2 SNEGSKA (reference sequence).

This clonotype has more than one count but fewer than ten. The chain has TRBV7-9 and TRBJ1-5; D possibly corresponds to TRBD1 (6 bases). The V end was cut by 3 bases, the J end by 1 base, with 10 bases between. The CDR3 has 15 residues. Germline V CDR1 and CDR2: SEHNR, FQNEAQ (reference sequence). CDR3 residues: CASSLGDISNQPQHF. CDR3 DNA: TGTGCCAGCAGCTTGGGGGACATCAGCAATCAGCCCCAGCATTTT.

This clonotype was counted only a few times. V gene TRBV9 combines with J gene TRBJ1-2; D not resolved. The CDR3 contains 15 residues. V shed 4 bases and J shed 3 bases, with 16 bases lying between them. Per germline, CDR1 SGDLS and CDR2 YYNGEE. The CDR3 DNA is TGTGCCAGCAGCCCACGGGTCGACGGGGACTATGGCTACACCTTC. It codes for CASSPRVDGDYGYTF.

This clonotype was detected a few times. The genes are TRBV15 and TRBJ2-3; tentative D call: TRBD1 (5 bases). Germline lookup yields CDR1 LNHNV and CDR2 YYDKDF (reference sequence). There are 14 residues in the CDR3. Trimming removed 0 bases at V and 5 bases at J, with 9 bases between. DNA for the CDR3: TGTGCCACCAGCAGAGAACAGGTGGAAGATACGCAGTATTTT. It is translated as CATSREQVEDTQYF.

This clonotype has a single count. V usage is TRBV24-1 and J usage is TRBJ2-6; tentatively, D is TRBD2 (7 bases). The CDR3 spans 19 residues. V lost 6 bases to trimming and J lost 0 bases, with 20 bases between them. Germline V gene lookup returns CDR1 KGHDR and CDR2 SFDVKD. The CDR3 DNA sequence: TGTGCCACCAGTCCTTGGGGGGGCCTCACCCGCTCTGGGGCCAACGTCCTGACTTTC. Protein: CATSPWGGLTRSGANVLTF.

The CDR3 nucleotides are TGTGCCAGCAGCGGAGGTTTTTCCTACAATGAGCAGTTCTTC. This encodes CASSGGFSYNEQFF. The chain employs TRBV7-8 and TRBJ2-1; D possibly corresponds to TRBD2 (5 bases). The V end was cut by 5 bases, the J end by 1 base, with 9 bases between. Germline V gene lookup returns CDR1 SGHVS and CDR2 FQNEAQ. The CDR3 covers 14 residues.

This clonotype was detected only a few times. The V and J genes are TRBV29-1 and TRBJ2-3; D possibly corresponds to TRBD2 (6 bases). Germline values: CDR1 SQVTM, CDR2 ANQGSEA. The CDR3 runs 14 residues. Trimming cost V 6 bases and J 5 bases, with 18 bases left between them. CDR3 sequence (DNA): TGCAGCGTGGTCGGGACTCCGGAGGTAGATACGCAGTATTTT. Translating gives CSVVGTPEVDTQYF.

The rearrangement uses TRBV29-1 and TRBJ2-2; D is perhaps TRBD2 (5 bases). The CDR3 is 14 residues long. Trimming cost V 0 bases and J 7 bases, with 12 bases left between them. In germline, CDR1 is SQVTM, CDR2 ANQGSEA. The CDR3 loop is CSVEDRGLDGELFF. CDR3 in DNA: TGCAGCGTTGAAGATCGGGGTTTGGACGGGGAGCTGTTTTTT.

V gene TRBV5-1 combines with J gene TRBJ1-2; TRBD1 might be the D (5 bases). Germline CDR1 SGHRS, CDR2 YFSETQ. This CDR3 spans 15 amino acids. Trimming left V 4 bases short and J 2 bases short, with 15 bases between. In DNA form, the CDR3 reads TGCGCCAGCAGCCCCACACCGACAGAGAACTATGGCTACACCTTC. Its translation: CASSPTPTENYGYTF.

V usage is TRBV4-1 and J usage is TRBJ1-6; D possibly corresponds to TRBD1 (6 bases). With 4 bases removed from V and 8 bases from J, the gap between germline ends came to 15 bases. The CDR3 consists of 15 residues. The germline V gene encodes CDR1 MGHRA and CDR2 YSYEKL. This CDR3 is CASSRGGGAYSPLHF. Written as DNA, the CDR3 is TGCGCCAGCAGCCGGGGGGGGGGGGCATATTCACCCCTCCACTTT.

The chain joins TRBV12-3 or TRBV12-4 to TRBJ1-5; tentative D call: TRBD1 (5 bases). Trimming removed 6 bases at V and 7 bases at J, with 19 bases between. The CDR3 is 15 amino acids. This chain's CDR3 is CASSYFLQGSQPQHF. Here the CDR3 DNA reads TGTGCCAGCAGCTACTTCCTCCAGGGTTCCCAGCCCCAGCATTTT.

This clonotype was counted at least ten times. The chain uses TRBV2 and TRBJ1-4; 7 bases fit TRBD1. The CDR3 spans 13 residues. Germline V gene sequence: CDR1 SNHLY, CDR2 FYNNEI. V lost 11 bases to trimming and J lost 3 bases; unmatched junction nucleotides: 6. CDR3 amino acids: CAVTGTANEKLFF. The CDR3 DNA is TGTGCCGTAACCGGGACAGCTAATGAAAAACTGTTTTTT.

The rearrangement uses TRBV12-5 and TRBJ1-1, with D perhaps matching TRBD1 (6 bases). The germline CDR1 and CDR2 sequences are LGHNT and FRNRAP. The CDR3 extends over 12 amino acids. V shed 9 bases and J shed 6 bases, with 14 bases lying between them. The CDR3 DNA reads as TGTGCTAGCAGAGCAGGGGAGCCTGAAGCTTTCTTT. Protein: CASRAGEPEAFF.

This clonotype has more than one count but fewer than ten. The chain couples TRBV4-3 to TRBJ2-3; TRBD2 aligns across 10 bases. The CDR3 loop spans 16 amino acids. The J segment lost 6 bases and the V segment lost 1 base, leaving 7 bases of the junction unmatched. Germline V gives CDR1 LGHNA, CDR2 YSLEER. The CDR3 coding sequence is TGCGCCAGCAGCCAAGTTTTAGCGGGGGGTACCGATACGCAGTATTTT. This encodes CASSQVLAGGTDTQYF.

The rearrangement joins TRBV5-1 to TRBJ2-2; D is unclear. Trimming removed 2 bases at V and 5 bases at J, with 7 bases between. The germline V gene encodes CDR1 SGHRS and CDR2 YFSETQ. This CDR3 has 13 residues. The CDR3, as DNA: TGCGCCAGCAGCTTCCTATATACCGGGGAGCTGTTTTTT. The encoded protein is CASSFLYTGELFF.

This clonotype turned up a few times. This chain links TRBV7-6 with TRBJ1-1, with 7 bases lining up with TRBD1. V gave up 5 bases and J gave up 0 bases; unmatched junction bases: 6. CDR3 length: 15 amino acids. CDR1 SGHVS and CDR2 FNYEAQ come from the germline V gene. The CDR3 here is CASSPGGGMNTEAFF. The CDR3 DNA sequence: TGTGCCAGCAGCCCAGGGGGAGGGATGAACACTGAAGCTTTCTTT.

This chain links TRBV4-1 with TRBJ2-6; maybe TRBD1 (5 bases). CDR3 length: 17 amino acids. Germline V lookup: CDR1 MGHRA, CDR2 YSYEKL. V lost 0 bases and J 0 bases, leaving 9 bases between the germline ends. The CDR3 spells CASSQEAGSSGANVLTF. The CDR3 region has the DNA TGCGCCAGCAGCCAAGAGGCAGGGTCCTCTGGGGCCAACGTCCTGACTTTC.

The chain carries TRBV6-2 or TRBV6-3 and TRBJ1-1; D is unresolved. The CDR3 sequence is 13 residues long. Germline V gene lookup returns CDR1 MNHEY and CDR2 SVGEGT. V gave up 3 bases and J gave up 1 base, with 6 bases separating them. The CDR3 sequence: CASSYNPNTEAFF. The DNA for the CDR3 is TGTGCCAGCAGTTATAACCCGAACACTGAAGCTTTCTTT.